The rows below give T cell receptor beta chains drawn from one sample of a study of blood T cell repertoires in COVID-19. TCRdb keeps only in-frame clones here, not all; method: immunoSEQ multiplex PCR. The data contain roughly 70,000 clones, around 88% of them singletons. Sequenced input: peripheral blood. The origin of the receptors is a woman in her sixties or seventies with acute or convalescent COVID-19. Each CDR3 is given with its conserved first and last residue. The D gene is left open where the match is weak. Part of the rows lack a size; the others show once, few, many or a class for expanded clones.

v_call	j_call	d_call	clone_size	cdr3_aa	cdr3_nt
TRBV19	TRBJ2-1	-	-	CASSIDRSEQFF	TGTGCCAGTAGTATAGACAGAAGTGAGCAGTTCTTC
TRBV6-5	TRBJ1-2	-	-	CASFPRPLDTYGYTF	TGTGCCAGCTTCCCACGGCCACTCGACACCTATGGCTACACCTTC
TRBV2	TRBJ1-4	-	-	CASSTGLATNEKLFF	TGTGCCAGCAGTACAGGGTTAGCAACTAATGAAAAACTGTTTTTT
TRBV18	TRBJ1-5	TRBD1	-	CASSGSQGAQPQHF	TGTGCCAGCTCCGGAAGCCAGGGGGCTCAGCCCCAGCATTTT
TRBV5-5	TRBJ1-3	TRBD1	-	CASSVRQGSGNTIYF	TGTGCCAGCAGCGTTAGACAGGGCTCTGGAAACACCATATATTTT
TRBV5-4	TRBJ2-7	TRBD2	-	CASSPEASGSKEQYF	TGTGCCAGCAGCCCGGAAGCTAGCGGGAGCAAGGAGCAGTACTTC
TRBV18	TRBJ1-5	-	-	CASSSLPPGNQPQHF	TGTGCCAGCTCGTCACTCCCGCCGGGCAATCAGCCCCAGCATTTT
TRBV28	TRBJ1-1	-	-	CASSLLKTIEAFF	TGTGCCAGCAGTTTATTAAAGACAATTGAAGCTTTCTTT
TRBV2	TRBJ1-3	TRBD1	-	CASSEGQGAFSGNTIYF	TGTGCCAGCAGTGAGGGGCAGGGGGCCTTCTCTGGAAACACCATATATTTT
TRBV9	TRBJ2-3	TRBD1	-	CASSVDRGGPDTQYF	TGTGCCAGCAGCGTAGACAGAGGGGGCCCAGATACGCAGTATTTT
TRBV7-9	TRBJ1-2	TRBD1	-	CASNDRGILGYTF	TGTGCCAGCAACGACAGGGGGATTCTCGGCTACACCTTC
TRBV2	TRBJ1-5	TRBD1	-	CASSEQGVDQPQHF	TGTGCCAGCAGTGAACAGGGGGTGGATCAGCCCCAGCATTTT
TRBV10-3	TRBJ1-6	-	few	CAISGGLSMSPLHF	TGTGCCATCAGTGGGGGCCTTTCAATGTCACCCCTCCACTTT
TRBV5-4	TRBJ1-3	TRBD1	-	CASSSGQGSGNTIYF	TGTGCCAGCAGCTCTGGACAGGGGTCGGGAAACACCATATATTTT
TRBV28	TRBJ1-5	-	-	CASSFGQPQPQHF	TGTGCCAGCAGTTTCGGACAGCCTCAGCCCCAGCATTTT
TRBV10-3	TRBJ1-6	TRBD1	once	CATLETDRGNSPLHF	TGTGCCACACTTGAGACGGACAGGGGTAATTCACCCCTCCACTTT
TRBV28	TRBJ1-1	TRBD1	-	CAIDRGRTEAFF	TGTGCCATTGACAGGGGTCGCACTGAAGCTTTCTTT
TRBV7-8	TRBJ1-2	-	-	CASSRDPGNYGYTF	TGTGCCAGCAGCCGGGATCCAGGGAACTATGGCTACACCTTC
TRBV30	TRBJ1-5	-	-	CAWSVSRLANQPQHF	TGTGCCTGGAGTGTATCGAGGCTGGCAAATCAGCCCCAGCATTTT
TRBV3-1/TRBV3-2	TRBJ2-1	-	-	CASKVLTDYNEQFF	TGTGCCAGCAAAGTCCTGACAGATTACAATGAGCAGTTCTTC
TRBV7-3	TRBJ1-1	-	-	CASSPHSGVMNTEAFF	TGTGCCAGCAGCCCTCACTCGGGGGTGATGAACACTGAAGCTTTCTTT
TRBV28	TRBJ1-5	-	-	CASSLPGGGGQPQHF	TGTGCCAGCAGCCTACCGGGGGGGGGCGGTCAGCCCCAGCATTTT
TRBV7-9	TRBJ1-1	TRBD1	-	CASSLGQSNPNTEAFF	TGTGCCAGCAGCTTGGGACAGTCCAACCCGAACACTGAAGCTTTCTTT
TRBV11-2	TRBJ2-7	TRBD1	once	CASRRDRSSYEQYF	TGTGCCAGCCGCCGGGACAGGAGCTCCTACGAGCAGTACTTC
TRBV3-1/TRBV3-2	TRBJ1-2	-	few	CASSSGTFTGYTF	TGTGCCAGCAGCTCCGGGACATTCACTGGCTACACCTTC
TRBV7-3	TRBJ2-1	-	-	CASSSPLDDEQFF	TGTGCCAGCAGCTCTCCACTAGACGATGAGCAGTTCTTC
TRBV24-1	TRBJ1-5	TRBD1	-	CATGQVNQPQHF	TGTGCCACCGGACAGGTCAATCAGCCCCAGCATTTT
TRBV18	TRBJ1-1	-	once	CASSPRAEPGTEAFF	TGTGCCAGCTCACCGAGGGCAGAACCGGGTACTGAAGCTTTCTTT
TRBV6-2/TRBV6-3	TRBJ2-4	TRBD2	-	CASSPPAGLAGPNIQYF	TGTGCCAGCAGTCCCCCCGCGGGGTTAGCGGGACCAAACATTCAGTACTTC
TRBV5-1	TRBJ1-2	TRBD1	-	CASSLVQGENYGYTF	TGCGCCAGCAGCTTGGTCCAGGGGGAAAACTATGGCTACACCTTC
TRBV21-1	TRBJ1-1	-	-	CASSNPTGDNTEAFF	TGTGCCAGCAGCAACCCCACAGGTGATAACACTGAAGCTTTCTTT
TRBV27	TRBJ2-1	-	-	CASSLFSVYNEQFF	TGTGCCAGCAGTTTATTTTCAGTCTACAATGAGCAGTTCTTC
TRBV19	TRBJ2-7	-	-	CASSIGRVSYEQYF	TGTGCCAGTAGTATAGGGCGGGTGTCCTACGAGCAGTACTTC
TRBV5-4	TRBJ1-2	-	-	CASSYAGQPYGYTF	TGTGCCAGCAGCTATGCTGGACAGCCCTATGGCTACACCTTC
TRBV10-3	TRBJ1-2	-	once	CAISDGQDYGYTF	TGTGCCATCAGTGACGGACAAGACTATGGCTACACCTTC
TRBV3-1/TRBV3-2	TRBJ2-7	TRBD1	-	CASSNRPGDRASYEQYF	TGTGCCAGCAGCAACCGGCCCGGGGACAGGGCTTCCTACGAGCAGTACTTC
TRBV6-6	TRBJ1-1	TRBD1	-	CASSYGTGDDTEAFF	TGTGCCAGCAGTTACGGGACAGGGGATGACACTGAAGCTTTCTTT
TRBV6-5	TRBJ1-1	-	few	CASREGLDTEAFF	TGTGCCAGCAGGGAGGGGCTGGACACTGAAGCTTTCTTT
TRBV5-6	TRBJ1-3	-	once	CASTILNPGGASGNTIYF	TGTGCCAGCACTATACTAAATCCGGGGGGAGCCTCTGGAAACACCATATATTTT
TRBV7-3	TRBJ2-3	TRBD2	once	CASSLLGSGRAVDTQYF	TGTGCCAGCAGCTTGTTGGGTAGCGGGAGGGCCGTAGATACGCAGTATTTT
TRBV25-1	TRBJ1-1	TRBD1	-	CATAGTGRTEAFF	TGTGCCACTGCGGGGACAGGAAGAACTGAAGCTTTCTTT
TRBV12-5	TRBJ1-6	-	-	CASGLGTENSPLHF	TGTGCTAGTGGTTTGGGGACAGAGAATTCACCCCTCCACTTT
TRBV7-3	TRBJ2-2	-	-	CASSYGTNTGELFF	TGTGCCAGCAGCTATGGGACTAACACCGGGGAGCTGTTTTTT
TRBV7-2	TRBJ2-2	-	-	CASSLRRQANTGELFF	TGTGCCAGCAGCTTAAGGAGGCAGGCGAACACCGGGGAGCTGTTTTTT
TRBV6-4	TRBJ1-5	-	-	CASSVQEGNQPQHF	TGTGCCAGCAGTGTCCAGGAGGGGAATCAGCCCCAGCATTTT
TRBV7-2	TRBJ2-3	-	-	CASSLNRASSTDTQYF	TGTGCCAGCAGCTTAAATCGCGCTTCTAGCACAGATACGCAGTATTTT